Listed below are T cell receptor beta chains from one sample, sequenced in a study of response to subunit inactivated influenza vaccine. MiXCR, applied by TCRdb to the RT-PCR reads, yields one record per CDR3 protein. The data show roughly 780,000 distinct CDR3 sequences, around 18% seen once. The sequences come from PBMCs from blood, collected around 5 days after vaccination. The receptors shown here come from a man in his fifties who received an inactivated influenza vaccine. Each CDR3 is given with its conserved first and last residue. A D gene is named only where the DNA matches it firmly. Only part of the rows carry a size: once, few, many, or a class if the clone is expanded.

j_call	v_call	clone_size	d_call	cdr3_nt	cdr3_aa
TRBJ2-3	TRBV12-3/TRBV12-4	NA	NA	TGTGCCAGCAGTATGGACTCGGGACCCCCAAGCACAGATACGCAGTATTTT	CASSMDSGPPSTDTQYF
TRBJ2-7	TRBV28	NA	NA	TGTGCCAGCAACCCGATCAGGGCAGGGGATACGTCCGAGCAGTACTTC	CASNPIRAGDTSEQYF
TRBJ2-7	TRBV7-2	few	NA	TGTGCCAGCAGAAAAACTTTCGGAGTCGGCGAGCAGTACTTC	CASRKTFGVGEQYF
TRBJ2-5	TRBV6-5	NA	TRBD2	TGTGCCAGCAGTTACTCGAGTAGCGGGGGGGCCCAAGAGACCCAGTACTTC	CASSYSSSGGAQETQYF
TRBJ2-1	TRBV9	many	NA	TGTGCCAGCAGCGGAAAACAGGGTGTGGAGCAGTTCTTC	CASSGKQGVEQFF
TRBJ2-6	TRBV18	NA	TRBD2	TGTGCCAGCTCACCATCGATAGCGGGGGGAATCCGCTCTGGGGCCAACGTCCTGACTTTC	CASSPSIAGGIRSGANVLTF
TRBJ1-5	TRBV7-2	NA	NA	TGTGCCAGCAGCCCACGGGACGGGGGGAATCAGCCCCAGCATTTT	CASSPRDGGNQPQHF
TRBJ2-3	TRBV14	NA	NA	TGTGCCAGCAGCCATAACCGGGACGCGAGCACAGATACGCAGTATTTT	CASSHNRDASTDTQYF
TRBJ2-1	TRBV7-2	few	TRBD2	TGTGCCAGCAGCTTAGTGTCCGGGACTAGCTTCGATGAGCAGTTCTTC	CASSLVSGTSFDEQFF
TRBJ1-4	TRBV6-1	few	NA	TGTGCCAGCAGCCTGGGGACGGAAAAACTGTTTTTT	CASSLGTEKLFF
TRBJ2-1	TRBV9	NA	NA	TGTGCCAGCAGCGAGAGGGGGGACAGATACAATGAGCAGTTCTTC	CASSERGDRYNEQFF
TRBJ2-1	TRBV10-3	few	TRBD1	TGTGCCATCAGTACAGGGGATTATGAGCAGTTCTTC	CAISTGDYEQFF
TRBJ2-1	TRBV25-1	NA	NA	TGTGCCAGCAGTGAATCCGTCGTCTTGCCGGGGCCGCAGTTCTTC	CASSESVVLPGPQFF
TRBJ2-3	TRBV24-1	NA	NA	TGTGCCACCACCCCCGGGGGATGGACAGATACGCAGTATTTT	CATTPGGWTDTQYF
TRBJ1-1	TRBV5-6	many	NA	TGTGCCAGCAGCTTAATACAGCTGAACACTGAAGCTTTCTTT	CASSLIQLNTEAFF
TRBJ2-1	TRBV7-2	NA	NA	TGTGCCAGCAGCTTAGCGAGCTCCCGGGGTGAGCAGTTCTTC	CASSLASSRGEQFF
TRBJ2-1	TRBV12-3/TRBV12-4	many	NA	TGTGCCAGCAGTTCACGACACTCCACGTTCGGAGGGGGCAAGGTCTTC	CASSSRHSTFGGGKVF
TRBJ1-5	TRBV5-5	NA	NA	TGTGCCAGCAGCATACAGGCGGTCGGTCAGCCCCAGCATTTT	CASSIQAVGQPQHF
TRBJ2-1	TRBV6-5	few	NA	TGTGCCAGCAGTTACGGTCTCGACGAGTACAATGAGCAGTTCTTC	CASSYGLDEYNEQFF
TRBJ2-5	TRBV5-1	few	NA	TGCGCCAGCAGCTTCGGGGCGGACCAAGAGACCCAGTACTTC	CASSFGADQETQYF
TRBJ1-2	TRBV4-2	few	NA	TGTGCCAGCAGCCAAGTGGACACGGTCCACCTCTATGGCTACACCTTC	CASSQVDTVHLYGYTF
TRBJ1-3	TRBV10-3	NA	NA	TGTGCCATCAGTGACCCAGGGGTGGGAAACACCATATATTTT	CAISDPGVGNTIYF
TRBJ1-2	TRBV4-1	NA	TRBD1	TGCGCCAGCAGCCAGAGCCCACAGGGGACCTATGGCTACACCTTC	CASSQSPQGTYGYTF
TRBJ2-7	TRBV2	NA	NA	TGTGCCAGCAGTCAACGGGAAGCATTCTACGAGCAGTACTTC	CASSQREAFYEQYF
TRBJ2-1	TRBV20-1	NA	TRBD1	TGCAGTGCTAGAGTCGGGACAGGGCTCCACAATGAGCAGTTCTTC	CSARVGTGLHNEQFF
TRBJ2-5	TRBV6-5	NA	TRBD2	TGTGCCAGCAGTTATCTCGCGGGAGATGGGGAGACCCAGTACTTC	CASSYLAGDGETQYF
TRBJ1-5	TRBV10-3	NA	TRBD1	TGTGCCACCCTTCCTGACAGGGGGAGCAATCAGCCCCAGCATTTT	CATLPDRGSNQPQHF
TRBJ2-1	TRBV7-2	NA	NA	TGTGCCAGCAGCTTAGCCGGGACACGCTCCTACAATGAGCAGTTCTTC	CASSLAGTRSYNEQFF
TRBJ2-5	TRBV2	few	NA	TGTGCCAGCGCCGAGTTACTAACCCAAGAGACCCAGTACTTC	CASAELLTQETQYF
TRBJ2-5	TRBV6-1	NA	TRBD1	TGTGCCAGCACCTCGGGCGACAGGGCGACGTACCAGTACCAAGAGACCCAGTACTTC	CASTSGDRATYQYQETQYF
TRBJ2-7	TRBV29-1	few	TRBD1	TGCAGCGTCCGGACAGGGGACATCTACGAGCAGTACTTC	CSVRTGDIYEQYF
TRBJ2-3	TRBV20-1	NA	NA	TGCAGTGCTAGAGATCGCAGGGTTAGCACAGATACGCAGTATTTT	CSARDRRVSTDTQYF
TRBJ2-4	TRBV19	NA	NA	TGTGCCAGTAGTATGACTCCGGGGACTGGGGGGCGATTGGACATTCAGTACTTC	CASSMTPGTGGRLDIQYF